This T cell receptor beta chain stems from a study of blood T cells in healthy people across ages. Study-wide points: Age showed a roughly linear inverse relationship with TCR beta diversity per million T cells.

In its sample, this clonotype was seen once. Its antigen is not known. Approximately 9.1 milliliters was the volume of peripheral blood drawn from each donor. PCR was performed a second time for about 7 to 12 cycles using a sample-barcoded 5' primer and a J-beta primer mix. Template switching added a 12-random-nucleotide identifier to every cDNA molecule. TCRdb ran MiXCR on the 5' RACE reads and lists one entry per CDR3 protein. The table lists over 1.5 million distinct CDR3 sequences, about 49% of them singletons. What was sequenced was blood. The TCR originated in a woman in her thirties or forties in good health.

CDR3 DNA sequence: TGTGCCAGCAGTCGACAGGGAAACCCCTATGGCTACACCTTC. It is translated as CASSRQGNPYGYTF. The rearrangement joins TRBV28 to TRBJ1-2; 7 bases map to TRBD1. With V trimmed by 5 bases and J by 4 bases, 7 bases remained unmatched. CDR3 length equals 14 residues. Germline V lookup: CDR1 MDHEN, CDR2 SYDVKM.